The 29 T cell receptor beta chains reported below all come from one sample, sequenced in a study of T-cell memory formation after mild COVID-19. TCRdb re-analysed the 5' RACE reads in MiXCR, keeping a single row per CDR3 protein. Of 390,000 or so distinct CDR3 sequences listed, roughly 15% are singletons. Sequences were obtained from PBMCs or a T cell subset sorted from them (not recorded which). These TCRs come from a man between 18 and 29 years old who had mild COVID-19 (a few samples of this study predate the infection). Cell type and time point are not known.

The chain links TRBV12-3 or TRBV12-4 to TRBJ2-5; D remains unclear. This CDR3 contains 11 residues. Trimming removed 3 bases at V and 9 bases at J, with 8 bases between. DNA of the CDR3: TGTGCCAGCAGTTTCCGTCAGGCCCAGTACTTC. As protein: CASSFRQAQYF.

This clonotype was found a few times. V and J are TRBV9 and TRBJ2-3; D remains ambiguous. The CDR3 length is 16 residues. CDR1 is SGDLS, CDR2 YYNGEE, per germline. The V and J ends lost 0 bases and 0 bases respectively, with 11 bases between them. The CDR3 loop is CASSVVRGTSTDTQYF. The CDR3 coding sequence is TGTGCCAGCAGCGTAGTGAGAGGAACTAGCACAGATACGCAGTATTTT.

A few counts support this clonotype. This chain connects TRBV19 to TRBJ1-1, with D unclear. V lost 9 bases and J lost 0, with 11 bases in between. This CDR3 is 13 amino acids long. Germline CDR1 LNHDA, CDR2 SQIVND (reference sequence). DNA of the CDR3: TGTGCCAGCTCGGAAGTCATGAACACTGAAGCTTTCTTT. It encodes CASSEVMNTEAFF.

The CDR3: CASSVDGGTTGYTF. The CDR3 DNA reads TGTGCCAGCAGCGTAGATGGGGGGACGACGGGCTACACCTTC. The chain links TRBV9 to TRBJ1-2; TRBD1 is a possible D gene (5 bases). The CDR3 sequence is 14 residues long. The germline gives CDR1 SGDLS, CDR2 YYNGEE. Deletions cut 0 bases from V and 8 bases from J, with 14 bases between.

This clonotype has at least ten counts. V usage is TRBV7-2 and J usage is TRBJ1-6, with 8 bases fitting TRBD1. V gave up 6 bases and J gave up 10 bases; unmatched junction bases: 14. Germline V gene lookup returns CDR1 SGHTA and CDR2 FQGNSA. This CDR3 is 16 amino acids long. The chain's CDR3 is CASRSQGAVGISPLHF. The CDR3 DNA reads TGTGCCAGCAGGTCCCAGGGGGCGGTCGGAATATCACCCCTCCACTTT.

The table lists this clonotype with a few counts. The chain combines TRBV29-1 with TRBJ2-1; D unclear. The germline CDR1 and CDR2 sequences are SQVTM and ANQGSEA. CDR3 size: 13 residues. Trimming cost V 2 bases and J 3 bases, with 8 bases left between them. Here the CDR3 reads CSVETRDYNEQFF. CDR3 nucleotides: TGCAGCGTTGAAACCAGAGACTACAATGAGCAGTTCTTC.

The chain couples TRBV6-4 to TRBJ2-7, with 7 bases fitting TRBD2. J lost 6 bases, V lost 6 bases, and 14 bases had no gene match. This CDR3 region has 15 residues. The germline gives CDR1 MRHNA, CDR2 SNTAGT. This CDR3 reads CASRGGGTPYSEQYV. For the CDR3, the DNA is TGTGCCAGCAGGGGGGGGGGGACGCCGTACTCCGAGCAGTACGTC.

This rearrangement joins TRBV7-9 to TRBJ2-1, with TRBD2 matching over 8 bases. The germline gives CDR1 SEHNR, CDR2 FQNEAQ (reference sequence). The ends lost 5 bases at V and 0 bases at J; junction bases unmatched: 6. The CDR3 length is 16 residues. CDR3 DNA sequence: TGTGCCAGCAGCCATCCCCGGGGGGGCTCCTACAATGAGCAGTTCTTC. Translation: CASSHPRGGSYNEQFF.

This clonotype has a handful of counts. The genes are TRBV24-1 and TRBJ1-6; 7 positions agree with TRBD1. The length of the CDR3 is 14 residues. In germline, CDR1 is KGHDR, CDR2 SFDVKD. The V gene end was trimmed by 9 bases and the J gene end by 7 bases; junction bases not matched to a gene: 8. The CDR3 nucleotides read TGTGCCACCCAGCCCGGGACAGCGAATTCACCCCTCCACTTT. Its protein is CATQPGTANSPLHF.

The chain is built from TRBV5-4 and TRBJ2-3, with TRBD2 matching 10 bases. The germline V gene encodes CDR1 SGHNT and CDR2 YYREEE (reference sequence). This CDR3 has 16 residues. V was pared by 6 bases and J by 5 bases, with 12 bases of the junction left unmatched. DNA of the CDR3: TGTGCCAGCACCCAAGGAGCGGGGGGGCCGGGAGATACGCAGTATTTT. It codes for CASTQGAGGPGDTQYF. Filled out from reference TRBV5-4 and TRBJ2-3, the complete variable domain reads ETGVTQSPTHLIKTRGQQVTLRCSSQSGHNTVSWYQQALGQGPQFIFQYYREEENGRGNFPPRFSGLQFPNYSSELNVNALELDDSALYLCASTQGAGGPGDTQYFGPGTRLTVL.

This clonotype was seen more than once but under ten times. The rearrangement links TRBV7-2 to TRBJ2-1; tentatively, D is TRBD2 (5 bases). CDR1 SGHTA and CDR2 FQGNSA come from the germline V gene. The CDR3 is made up of 15 amino acids. V was clipped by 5 bases and J by 1 base, with 12 bases between them. CDR3 sequence reads: CASSLLGLSYNEQFF. Written as DNA, the CDR3 is TGTGCCAGCAGCCTCCTTGGACTTTCCTACAATGAGCAGTTCTTC.

The chain employs TRBV6-6 and TRBJ1-4, with D hard to call. CDR1 and CDR2 from the germline V gene are MNHNY and SVGAGI (reference sequence). With 0 bases removed from V and 11 bases from J, the gap between germline ends came to 16 bases. The CDR3 loop spans 15 amino acids. The CDR3 DNA reads as TGTGCCAGCAGTTACTCGGGCGGGGTGGTTGAGAAACTGTTTTTT. Protein product: CASSYSGGVVEKLFF.

The V gene is TRBV30, the J gene TRBJ2-1; TRBD1 matches at 7 bases. This CDR3 is 14 amino acids long. CDR1 and CDR2 from the germline V gene are GTSNPN and SVGIG (reference sequence). V lost 0 bases to trimming and J lost 6 bases; unmatched junction nucleotides: 5. Here the CDR3 reads CAWSVDRDRNEQFF. The DNA for the CDR3 is TGTGCCTGGAGTGTAGACAGGGACCGCAATGAGCAGTTCTTC. Drawing the rest from reference TRBV30 and TRBJ2-1, the complete variable domain is SQTIHQWPATLVQPVGSPLSLECTVEGTSNPNLYWYRQAAGRGLQLLFYSVGIGQISSEVPQNLSASRPQDRQFILSSKKLLLSDSGFYLCAWSVDRDRNEQFFGPGTRLTVL.

The chain is built from TRBV6-2 or TRBV6-3 and TRBJ1-1; D unclear. The CDR3 consists of 13 residues. Per the germline V gene, CDR1 is MNHEY and CDR2 is SVGEGT. V was pared by 7 bases and J by 5 bases, with 14 bases between. The CDR3 here is CASTEGWRTEAFF. CDR3 in DNA: TGTGCCAGCACGGAGGGTTGGAGGACTGAAGCTTTCTTT.

In its sample, this clonotype was seen a few times. CDR3 sequence: CASSYSTGGTGSTDTQYF. The CDR3 DNA is TGTGCCAGCAGTTACTCGACGGGTGGGACAGGGAGCACAGATACGCAGTATTTT. The chain uses TRBV6-5 and TRBJ2-3, with TRBD1 identical over 9 bases. Losses at the gene ends were 0 bases for V and 0 bases for J; bases not matched to a gene: 7. From germline, CDR1 is MNHEY and CDR2 SVGAGI. This CDR3 has 18 residues.

This clonotype has more than one count but fewer than ten. The V gene is TRBV7-3, the J gene TRBJ2-4; tentative D call: TRBD2 (6 bases). V was trimmed by 3 bases and J by 8 bases, leaving 17 bases between them. Germline assignment: CDR1 SGHTA and CDR2 FQGTGA. This CDR3 comprises 15 residues. The chain's CDR3 is CASSFTPGGPDIQYF. The DNA for the CDR3 is TGTGCCAGCAGCTTCACTCCCGGGGGACCCGACATTCAGTACTTC.

The rearrangement joins TRBV12-3 or TRBV12-4 to TRBJ1-6; D might be TRBD1 (6 bases). The CDR3 covers 15 residues. The V and J ends lost 6 bases and 9 bases respectively, with 18 bases between them. The CDR3: CASSPQSGAGSPLHF. The CDR3 bases are TGTGCCAGCAGCCCTCAGTCGGGGGCTGGTTCACCCCTCCACTTT.

The chain joins TRBV7-8 to TRBJ2-6; the D is unclear. The CDR3 is 11 residues long. Germline V gene data show CDR1 as SGHVS and CDR2 as FQNEAQ. V lost 6 bases and J lost 13, with 10 bases in between. The CDR3 here is CASSQGGVLTF. Written as DNA, the CDR3 is TGTGCCAGCAGTCAAGGTGGGGTCCTGACTTTC.

This rearrangement joins TRBV29-1 to TRBJ1-1; D call uncertain. Per germline, CDR1 SQVTM and CDR2 ANQGSEA. V was clipped by 5 bases and J by 7 bases, with 11 bases between them. This CDR3 contains 11 residues. CDR3 bases: TGCAGCGTTACAACCAAGGGTGAAGCTTTCTTT. This codes for CSVTTKGEAFF.

CDR3 residues: CASSQAGLATDTQYF. Written as DNA, the CDR3 is TGCGCCAGCAGCCAAGCAGGGCTAGCCACAGATACGCAGTATTTT. This chain connects TRBV4-1 to TRBJ2-3; D is perhaps TRBD1 or TRBD2 (5 bases each). Per the germline V gene, CDR1 is MGHRA and CDR2 is YSYEKL. Deletions cut 1 base from V and 2 bases from J, with 10 bases between. The CDR3 extends over 15 amino acids.

The chain links TRBV2 to TRBJ1-5, with D uncertain. This CDR3 has 12 residues. Trimming pared 5 bases from V and 7 bases from J, leaving 9 bases between. CDR1 is SNHLY and CDR2 is FYNNEI in the germline V gene. CDR3 sequence reads: CASSRAEQPQHF. The CDR3 region has the DNA TGTGCCAGCAGTCGAGCAGAACAGCCCCAGCATTTT.

This clonotype showed up many times. This chain uses TRBV20-1 with TRBJ2-7; 7 nucleotides align to TRBD2. The CDR3 has 14 amino acids. V trimming: 5 bases; J trimming: 3 bases; junction bases outside the gene matches: 10. Per germline, CDR1 DFQATT and CDR2 SNEGSKA (reference sequence). CDR3 residues: CSAPTIAGGYEQYV. The CDR3 nucleotides read TGCAGTGCTCCGACCATAGCGGGCGGCTACGAGCAGTACGTC.

There are a few counts of this clonotype. The chain's CDR3 is CASTFRTGAYGYTF. The CDR3 DNA sequence: TGTGCCAGCACCTTCCGGACAGGCGCCTATGGCTACACCTTC. The chain uses TRBV21-1 and TRBJ1-2; the table's D call, TRBD1, was not checked against the DNA. TRBV21-1 counts as a pseudogene. The CDR3 is 14 residues long.

This clonotype was seen more than once but under ten times. The gene calls are TRBV20-1 and TRBJ2-5; 8 bases line up with TRBD1. The CDR3 sequence is 14 residues long. Germline values: CDR1 DFQATT, CDR2 SNEGSKA (reference sequence). V dropped 4 bases and J dropped 5; count of bases not matched to a gene: 9. The CDR3 protein is CSANGRGLWETQYF. In DNA form, the CDR3 reads TGCAGTGCTAATGGCAGGGGGCTTTGGGAGACCCAGTACTTC.

This chain joins TRBV9 and TRBJ1-2, with 7 bases lining up with TRBD1. Germline-derived CDR1 and CDR2 are SGDLS and YYNGEE. The V gene end was trimmed by 2 bases and the J gene end by 2 bases; junction bases not matched to a gene: 6. The CDR3 contains 15 residues. CDR3: CASSVTTGTNYGYTF. The CDR3 bases are TGTGCCAGCAGCGTTACGACAGGGACCAACTATGGCTACACCTTC.

There are a few counts of this clonotype. The chain carries TRBV24-1 and TRBJ2-3, with 10 positions matching TRBD1. Germline V CDR1 and CDR2: KGHDR, SFDVKD. V lost 5 bases, J lost 3 bases, and 13 bases stayed unmatched. There are 18 residues in the CDR3. The DNA of the CDR3 is TGTGCCACCAGTGCCCTTTTCGGGGGGGACAGGGGAACAGATACGCAGTATTTT. It codes for CATSALFGGDRGTDTQYF.

This clonotype turned up a few times. The rearrangement joins TRBV18 to TRBJ1-1; possible D gene TRBD1, 6 bases. This CDR3 has 16 residues. Germline V gene sequence: CDR1 KGHSH, CDR2 LQKENI. Trimming left V 0 bases short and J 0 bases short, with 11 bases between. The CDR3 sequence: CASSPPGGRMNTEAFF. CDR3 in DNA: TGTGCCAGCTCACCACCGGGGGGCCGTATGAACACTGAAGCTTTCTTT.

The rearrangement links TRBV6-6 to TRBJ1-3; D not certain. The CDR3 has 15 residues. Per the germline V gene, CDR1 is MNHNY and CDR2 is SVGAGI (reference sequence). Trimming removed 2 bases from V and 0 bases from J, with 8 bases in between. Here the CDR3 reads CASSYEVYSGNTIYF. In DNA, the CDR3 is TGTGCCAGCAGTTACGAGGTTTACTCTGGAAACACCATATATTTT.

This clonotype came up a few times. V and J are TRBV7-9 and TRBJ1-5; possibly TRBD1 for D (6 bases). The V and J ends lost 4 bases and 5 bases respectively, with 12 bases between them. The germline V gene has CDR1 SEHNR and CDR2 FQNEAQ (reference sequence). The CDR3 sequence is 14 residues long. CDR3 amino acids: CASSSQGSDQPQHF. For the CDR3, the DNA is TGTGCCAGCAGCTCACAGGGTTCGGATCAGCCCCAGCATTTT.